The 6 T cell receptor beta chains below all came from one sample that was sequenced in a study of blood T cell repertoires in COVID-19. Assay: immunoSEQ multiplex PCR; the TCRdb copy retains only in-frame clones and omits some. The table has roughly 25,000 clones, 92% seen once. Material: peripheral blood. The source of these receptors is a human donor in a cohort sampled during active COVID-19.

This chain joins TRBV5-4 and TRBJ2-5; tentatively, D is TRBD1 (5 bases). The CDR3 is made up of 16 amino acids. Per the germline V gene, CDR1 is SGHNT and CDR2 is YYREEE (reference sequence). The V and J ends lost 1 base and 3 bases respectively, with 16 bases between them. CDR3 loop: CASSLQAGYGKETQYF. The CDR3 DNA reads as TGTGCCAGCAGCTTGCAGGCAGGGTATGGGAAAGAGACCCAGTACTTC.

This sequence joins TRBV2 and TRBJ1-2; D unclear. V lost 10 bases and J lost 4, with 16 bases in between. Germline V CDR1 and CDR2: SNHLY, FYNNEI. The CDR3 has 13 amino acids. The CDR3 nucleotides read TGTGCCAAGCCCGACGGAGACCTCTATGGCTACACCTTC. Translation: CAKPDGDLYGYTF.

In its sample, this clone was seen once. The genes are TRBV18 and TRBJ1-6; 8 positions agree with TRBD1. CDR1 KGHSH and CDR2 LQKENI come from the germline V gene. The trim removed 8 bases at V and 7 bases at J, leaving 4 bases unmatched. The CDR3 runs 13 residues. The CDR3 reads CASTTGENSPLHF. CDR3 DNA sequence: TGTGCCAGCACGACAGGGGAGAATTCACCCCTCCACTTT.

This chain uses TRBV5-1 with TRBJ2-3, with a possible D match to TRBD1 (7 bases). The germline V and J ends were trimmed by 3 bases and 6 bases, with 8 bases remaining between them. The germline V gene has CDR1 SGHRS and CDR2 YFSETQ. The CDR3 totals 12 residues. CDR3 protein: CASSSGGDTQYF. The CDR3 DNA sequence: TGCGCCAGCAGCTCAGGGGGGGATACGCAGTATTTT.

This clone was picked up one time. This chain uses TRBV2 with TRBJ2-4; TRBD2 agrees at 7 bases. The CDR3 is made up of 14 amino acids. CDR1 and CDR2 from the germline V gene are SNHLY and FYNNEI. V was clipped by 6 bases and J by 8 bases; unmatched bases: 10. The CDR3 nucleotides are TGTGCCAGCAGGCCGGGGACTACCCTCGACATTCAGTACTTC. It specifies CASRPGTTLDIQYF.

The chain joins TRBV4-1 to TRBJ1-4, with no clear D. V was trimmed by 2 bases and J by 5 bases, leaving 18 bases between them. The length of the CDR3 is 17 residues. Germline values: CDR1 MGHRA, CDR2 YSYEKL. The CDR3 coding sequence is TGCGCCAGCAGCCAATTTAGTCAAAACCAACTGAATGAAAAACTGTTTTTT. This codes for CASSQFSQNQLNEKLFF.